This T cell receptor (beta chain) stems from a study of blood T cell repertoires in COVID-19. TCRdb's table, derived via immunoSEQ multiplex PCR, lists solely in-frame clones and lacks some. The sample includes 300,000 to 350,000 clones, about 91% of them seen just once. This clone came up a few times. Trimming took off 5 bases at V and 1 base at J, with 18 bases between the two ends. CDR3 length: 17 residues. Germline-derived CDR1 and CDR2 are SGHTA and FQGNSA. The source is a young man with COVID-19, enrolled during active disease. What was sequenced was peripheral blood. This chain links TRBV7-2 with TRBJ1-5, with a weak D call TRBD1 (6 bases). The CDR3 spells CASSLQGSGKSNQPQHF. The CDR3 coding sequence is TGTGCCAGCAGCCTTCAGGGGTCGGGTAAGAGCAATCAGCCCCAGCATTTT.